This T cell receptor beta chain emerged from a study of Siglec-9 on CD8 T cells in melanoma. Whole-study results and caveats: Siglec-9 reportedly marks and regulates an effector memory CD8+ T-cell subset apparently accumulating in melanoma tumors.

Data came from immunoSEQ multiplex PCR; TCRdb stores just in-frame clones and leaves some out. The sample yields about 30,000 clones, about 80% seen once. To note about this clone: Its antigen remains unidentified.

CDR1 LNHDA and CDR2 SQIVND come from the germline V gene (reference sequence). The CDR3 runs 13 residues. The TCR was taken from a human donor in good health. The rearrangement joins TRBV19 to TRBJ1-1; 8 positions match TRBD1. The sequenced sample consisted of Siglec-9- CD8+ T cells sorted from blood. In nucleotides, the CDR3 is TGTGCTTGTGGACAGGGCTCGAACACTGAAGCTTTCTTT. This translates into CACGQGSNTEAFF.